These T cell receptor beta chains were read from a single sample in a study of blood T cell repertoires in COVID-19. TCRdb's table, derived via immunoSEQ multiplex PCR, lists solely in-frame clones and lacks some. This sample has roughly 200,000 clones, with about 76% found just once. The material sequenced was peripheral blood. These receptor sequences come from a woman aged 40 to 55 with COVID-19, enrolled during active disease. Both conserved end residues are part of each CDR3. The D gene is left open where the match is weak. Some rows have no size entry. The others give once, few or many, or a class for an expanded clone.

J gene,clone size,V gene,D gene,CDR3 DNA,CDR3 protein
TRBJ2-1,NA,TRBV19,TRBD1,TGTGCCAGTAGTATATGGGGACAGTACAATGAGCAGTTCTTC,CASSIWGQYNEQFF
TRBJ1-2,many,TRBV6-5,NA,TGTGCCAGCGTGAGGAGCTATGGCTACACCTTC,CASVRSYGYTF
TRBJ1-1,NA,TRBV5-1,NA,TGCGCCAGCAGCTCCCTAAAGGGGCTGAACACTGAAGCTTTCTTT,CASSSLKGLNTEAFF
TRBJ2-3,NA,TRBV19,TRBD2,TGTGCCAGTAGTATAGATCTATCAGGGAGCGGGGCCGGCACAGATACGCAGTATTTT,CASSIDLSGSGAGTDTQYF
TRBJ1-1,NA,TRBV18,TRBD1,TGTGCCAGCTCAAGAGGACAGGGGGCGGTGGCTGAAGCTTTCTTT,CASSRGQGAVAEAFF
TRBJ2-7,NA,TRBV6-5,TRBD1,TGTGCCCTGACGCGGACAGGTCAAGCTAGGCAGTACTTC,CALTRTGQARQYF
TRBJ2-1,NA,TRBV11-2,NA,TGTGCCAGCAGCTTAGGAGCAGGGCAGGGCAATGAGCAGTTCTTC,CASSLGAGQGNEQFF
TRBJ2-1,NA,TRBV11-3,TRBD2,TGTGCCAGCAGCCGGGGGACTAGCGGGAGTAACAATGAGCAGTTCTTC,CASSRGTSGSNNEQFF
TRBJ1-2,NA,TRBV7-2,NA,TGTGCCAGCAGCTTAGGACCTGCCAGCCCAGGGGGCTACACCTTC,CASSLGPASPGGYTF
TRBJ1-4,NA,TRBV7-9,NA,TGTGCCAGCAGCTTAAGGCAGCGGATCGGATTCGGTGAAAAACTGTTTTTT,CASSLRQRIGFGEKLFF
TRBJ2-7,NA,TRBV4-1,NA,TGCGCCAGCAGCCAAGCGACAGTTGAGACCTACGAGCAGTACTTC,CASSQATVETYEQYF
TRBJ2-3,once,TRBV6-5,NA,TGTGCCAGCTGGCCCCGGCGGCGCACAGATACGCAGTATTTT,CASWPRRRTDTQYF
TRBJ1-5,few,TRBV19,TRBD1,TGTGCCAGTAGTAAAGCGACGAGGACAGGGGAGAGCAATCAGCCCCAGCATTTT,CASSKATRTGESNQPQHF
TRBJ2-1,NA,TRBV7-9,TRBD2,TGTGCCAGCAGCCCTTCTAGCGGGATCCGCAATGAGCAGTTCTTC,CASSPSSGIRNEQFF
TRBJ2-2,NA,TRBV2,TRBD2,TGTGCCAGCGCGGGACTAGCTGGCGGGGAGCTGTTTTTT,CASAGLAGGELFF
TRBJ2-3,NA,TRBV3-1/TRBV3-2,TRBD2,TGTGCCAGCAGACCTCGGGGTAGCGGGAGTACAGATACGCAGTATTTT,CASRPRGSGSTDTQYF
TRBJ2-2,NA,TRBV7-9,TRBD2,TGTGCCAGCAGTACCGGGACTAGCGTCGCGAACACCGGGGAGCTGTTTTTT,CASSTGTSVANTGELFF
TRBJ1-2,NA,TRBV6-5,TRBD1,TGTGCCAGCAGACGGGACAGTCTTAACTATGGCTACACCTTC,CASRRDSLNYGYTF
TRBJ1-2,NA,TRBV27,TRBD1,TGTGCCACTGCCCCCGGACAGGCCCACTATGGCTACACCTTC,CATAPGQAHYGYTF
TRBJ2-2,NA,TRBV5-4,TRBD1,TGTGCCAGCAGCTTGTCTGGACAGGGGACCGGGGAGCTGTTTTTT,CASSLSGQGTGELFF
TRBJ2-7,once,TRBV6-5,TRBD2,TGTGCCAGCAGTAGACTAGCGGGAGACTACGAGCAGTACTTC,CASSRLAGDYEQYF
TRBJ2-7,NA,TRBV11-2,NA,TGTGCCAGCGCCGGGGATAGGACCTACGAGCAGTACTTC,CASAGDRTYEQYF
TRBJ2-3,NA,TRBV6-1,TRBD2,TGTGCCAGCAGTCCCAGCGGGGGCCGCACAGATACGCAGTATTTT,CASSPSGGRTDTQYF
TRBJ1-1,NA,TRBV9,TRBD1,TGTGCCAGCAGCGTGGGGACAGGTCCCATGAACACTGAAGCTTTCTTT,CASSVGTGPMNTEAFF
TRBJ2-7,NA,TRBV11-3,NA,TGTGCCAGCAGCCTGGCGCATGGGGCCGAGCAGTACTTC,CASSLAHGAEQYF
TRBJ1-1,few,TRBV6-5,TRBD1,TGTGCCAGCAGTAGGGACAGGGGGGTGAACACTGAAGCTTTCTTT,CASSRDRGVNTEAFF
TRBJ2-7,NA,TRBV19,TRBD1,TGTGCCAGTAGTGAAACAGGGGCTGGATCCTACGAGCAGTACTTC,CASSETGAGSYEQYF
TRBJ1-1,NA,TRBV18,TRBD1,TGTGCCAGCTCACTGGACAGGGGGCCCACTGAAGCTTTCTTT,CASSLDRGPTEAFF
TRBJ2-7,NA,TRBV6-1,TRBD1,TGTGCCAGCAGTGAATATGGGACAGGGTCCTACGAGCAGTACTTC,CASSEYGTGSYEQYF
TRBJ2-3,NA,TRBV9,NA,TGTGCCAGCAGCGAAACACGGGGGTTAAGCACAGATACGCAGTATTTT,CASSETRGLSTDTQYF
TRBJ1-2,NA,TRBV25-1,NA,TGTGCCAGCAGTGGGACAGCTAACTATGGCTACACCTTC,CASSGTANYGYTF
TRBJ1-4,NA,TRBV5-1,TRBD1,TGCGCCAGCAGTGAGGGACAGCCTAATGAAAAACTGTTTTTT,CASSEGQPNEKLFF
TRBJ2-7,NA,TRBV19,TRBD2,TGTGCCAGTAGTATGTATGCTGCGGGGGGCCCCTACGAGCAGTACTTC,CASSMYAAGGPYEQYF